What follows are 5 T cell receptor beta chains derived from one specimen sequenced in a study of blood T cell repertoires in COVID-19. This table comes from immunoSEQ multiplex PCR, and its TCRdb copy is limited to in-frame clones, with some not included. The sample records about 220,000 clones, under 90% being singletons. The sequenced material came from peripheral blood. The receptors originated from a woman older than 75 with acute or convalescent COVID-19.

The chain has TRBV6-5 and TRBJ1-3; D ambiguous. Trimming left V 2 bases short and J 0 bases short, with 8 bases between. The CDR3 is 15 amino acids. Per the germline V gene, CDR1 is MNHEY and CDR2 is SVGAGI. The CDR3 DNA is TGTGCCAGCAGTTACGGGCCGAACTCTGGAAACACCATATATTTT. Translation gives CASSYGPNSGNTIYF.

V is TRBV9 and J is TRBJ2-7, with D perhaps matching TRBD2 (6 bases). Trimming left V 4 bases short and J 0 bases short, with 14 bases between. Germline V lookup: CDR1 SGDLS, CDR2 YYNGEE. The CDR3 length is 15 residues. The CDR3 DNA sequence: TGTGCCAGCAGCTTCCGGGACTCCTACTCCTACGAGCAGTACTTC. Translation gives CASSFRDSYSYEQYF.

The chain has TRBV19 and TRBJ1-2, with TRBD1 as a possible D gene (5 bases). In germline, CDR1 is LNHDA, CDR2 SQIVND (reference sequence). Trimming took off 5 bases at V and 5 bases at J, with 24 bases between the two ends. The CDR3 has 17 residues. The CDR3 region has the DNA TGTGCCAGTAGTGAGGTCACCAGGTCCACGGGGACTTATGGCTACACCTTC. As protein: CASSEVTRSTGTYGYTF.

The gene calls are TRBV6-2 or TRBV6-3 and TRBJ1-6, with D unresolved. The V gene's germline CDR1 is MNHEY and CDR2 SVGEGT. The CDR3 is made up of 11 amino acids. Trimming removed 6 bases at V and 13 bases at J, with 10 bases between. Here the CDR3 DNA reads TGTGCCAGCAGCACGGTTTGGCCCCTCCACTTT. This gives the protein CASSTVWPLHF.

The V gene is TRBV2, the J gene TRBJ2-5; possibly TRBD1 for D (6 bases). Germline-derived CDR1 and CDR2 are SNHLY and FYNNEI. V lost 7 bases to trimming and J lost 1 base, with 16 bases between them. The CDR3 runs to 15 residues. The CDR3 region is CASTGNRAPQETQYF. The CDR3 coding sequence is TGTGCCAGCACCGGAAACAGGGCTCCCCAAGAGACCCAGTACTTC.